This T cell receptor beta chain was sequenced during a study of blood T cells in healthy people across ages (dated by TCRdb to 2014 to 2015). In terms of the full investigation: In model experiments, roughly one uniquely barcoded TCR beta cDNA molecule per two T cells was captured by template switching. Age-related changes in TCR beta repertoire diversity were measured in the study by deep sequencing normalized with unique cDNA molecular identifiers. The donors were divided into four age groups: young (average around 16 years), middle-aged (over 35), aged (about 60) and long-lived (about 79). To avoid experimental bias, donors of different ages were distributed randomly across sequencing lanes. Two additional independent replicas of 1 million unique cDNA reads from the same blood draw were analyzed for two donors (one aged 18 to 30 and one aged 80 or older).

The library was built by means of 5' RACE. The instrument was an Illumina HiSeq 2500. A second PCR of roughly 7 to 11 cycles was run with a J-beta primer mix and a sample-barcoded 5' primer. A unique molecular identifier was introduced onto each TCR beta cDNA molecule by a template-switch 5' adaptor carrying 12 random nucleotides. At least 3 million CDR3-containing paired-end reads were obtained from each sample. First-strand cDNA was synthesized from all RNA with the Mint cDNA synthesis kit, primed by a TRBC-specific oligonucleotide. Following uracil-DNA glycosylase treatment, all cDNA underwent a first 18-cycle PCR with the universal primers M1SS and BC2_uni_R. As for how the authors treated the data: For normalization, 1 million high-quality reads, each with a distinct molecular identifier, were randomly selected from each sample. Instead of being binned into consensus sequences, reads with shared molecular identifiers were discarded. MiTCR, set to a Q25 quality threshold and the strictest error-elimination algorithm, was used for CDR3 identification, clonotype clustering and error correction. A nonparametric unseen species model with Euler transformation was used to estimate a lower bound on total TCR beta diversity. TCRdb reworked the public reads: Q25 trimming with fastp, MiXCR clone assembly, productive beta chains retained. Each entry is one CDR3 protein sequence, shown with its most common DNA and genes. The V and J calls, along with clone size, are taken from TCRdb and not from the paper's own processing. In all, the sample holds approximately 810,000 distinct CDR3 sequences, and around 30% of those were seen once. The ten largest clones capture roughly a sixth of the sample.

Results and caveats for the whole study, not just this receptor: Bulk unsorted PBMC profiling prevented conclusive comparison of naive and antigen-experienced compartments. As age increased, observed TCR beta diversity per million T cells dropped in a roughly linear way, and a significant reduction was already evident by age 40. Donor CMV infection status was unknown, potentially confounding age-related changes in expanded clonotypes. The percentage of naive T cells measured by flow cytometry correlated strongly with observed TCR beta diversity. Estimates of total diversity based on one million sequenced T cells were regarded as lower bounds and as underestimates. Compared with the aged group, the long-lived group had more naive CD4+ T cells, fewer expanded clones and increased TCR diversity, suggesting age selection.

Deletion took 3 bases off V and 0 bases off J, with a span of 12 bases between the germline ends. The CDR3 runs 16 amino acids, cysteine and phenylalanine included. Left in the record is the CDR3 DNA by itself, 48 bases read in frame from the first base. Reading the germline V gene (reference sequence) gives CDR1 DFQATT and CDR2 SNEGSKA. This clonotype turned up a few times. Which antigen it targets is not known. Base qualities are not at hand, and no much larger clone is one base apart. The roughly 37 donors, aged roughly 6 to 95 years, were systemically healthy Caucasian individuals from Russia. Each donor gave 8 to 10 milliliters of peripheral blood, drawn into EDTA-treated Vacutainer tubes. PBMCs were isolated by Ficoll-Paque density-gradient centrifugation, with at least 6 million obtained per sample. Trizol reagent was used to extract total RNA from the PBMCs, yielding at least 5 micrograms per sample. For every donor, an aliquot of PBMCs went through flow cytometry to measure the percentages of naive CD45RAhigh/CD27high T cells.

The source is an elderly woman in good health. Here the chain combines TRBV20-1 and TRBJ2-6; the D element could tentatively be TRBD1 or TRBD2, as 6 bases agree for each. Source material: blood. The base sequence is TGCAGTGCTAGGGGGGGCGGGCACTCTGGGGCCAACGTCCTGACTTTC. Translated, this gives CSARGGGHSGANVLTF.